This T cell receptor beta chain was profiled in a study of brain metastases from non-small cell lung cancer. This clone was counted a single time. Measured with immunoSEQ multiplex PCR; TCRdb has only the in-frame clones, and not every one. This sample yields about a thousand clones, of which 94% are seen a single time; 4.7% belongs to the top ten. The sequence was collected from a donor aged 40 or older with non-small cell lung cancer. Sequenced sample: tumor-adjacent normal tissue.

CDR3 DNA sequence: TGTGCCACTTGGGGATCTGGAAACACCATATATTTT. Its protein product is CATWGSGNTIYF. The V and J genes are TRBV19 and TRBJ1-3; D not certain. Trimming pared 10 bases from V and 1 base from J, leaving 8 bases between. In germline, CDR1 is LNHDA, CDR2 SQIVND (reference sequence). The CDR3 runs to 12 residues. The full variable domain, rest sourced from reference TRBV19 and TRBJ1-3, is DGGITQSPKYLFRKEGQNVTLSCEQNLNHDAMYWYRQDPGQGLRLIYYSQIVNDFQKGDIAEGYSVSREKKESFPLTVTSAQKNPTAFYLCATWGSGNTIYFGEGSWLTVV.